This TCR beta chain was captured by sequencing in a study of OX40 agonist ivuxolimab in advanced cancers. Findings and limits, study-wide: Circulating CD4+ and CD8+ T cells showed clonal expansion by week 6 at 0.1 to 3.0 mg/kg.

The assay was immunoSEQ multiplex PCR, and TCRdb's table has in-frame clones only and misses some. The sample includes over 80,000 clones, about 90% seen only once; the top ten take more than 4%. Germline lookup yields CDR1 GTSNPN and CDR2 SVGIG (reference sequence). Trimming stripped 2 bases from V and 8 bases from J, with 15 bases between. This CDR3 has 13 residues. About this clone: Its antigen is unidentified.

This specimen consisted of CD4+ or CD8+ T cells sorted from blood, obtained in a trial of the OX40 agonist ivuxolimab. V and J are TRBV30 and TRBJ1-2, with D possibly TRBD1 on 6 matching bases. This TCR came from an adult with an advanced solid tumor such as melanoma, head and neck, liver or kidney cancer. CDR3 sequence: CAWSFGGARGYTF. CDR3 nucleotides: TGTGCCTGGAGTTTTGGGGGGGCGAGGGGCTACACCTTC.